This TCR beta chain was documented in a study of OX40 agonist ivuxolimab in advanced cancers. Overall study findings and caveats: There was clonal expansion of CD4+ and CD8+ blood T cells by week 6 at 0.1 to 3.0 mg/kg. Compared with CD4+, CD8+ T cells on average had more expanded clones.

V dropped 2 bases and J dropped 5 bases, with 17 bases sitting between them. Looked up from germline, CDR1 is MRHNA and CDR2 is SNTAGT. The CDR3 has 16 residues. A note on this clone: The antigen remains unidentified.

The repertoire was sequenced with immunoSEQ multiplex PCR; TCRdb's copy has only in-frame clones and lacks some. The table lists tens of thousands of clones, 84% of them singletons. The clonotype was recovered from an adult with an advanced solid tumor such as melanoma, head and neck, liver or kidney cancer. This rearrangement joins TRBV6-4 to TRBJ2-3, with D perhaps TRBD2 (6 bases). The sample here was CD4+ or CD8+ T cells sorted from blood, taken in a trial of the OX40 agonist ivuxolimab. The CDR3 spells CASSDTGGATGDTQYF. DNA of the CDR3: TGTGCCAGCAGTGACACCGGCGGGGCGACCGGAGATACGCAGTATTTT.